Below are 16 T cell receptor beta chains sequenced from a single sample in a study of T cell clonality in common variable immunodeficiency. General observations from the study: Common variable immunodeficiency TCR beta sequences reportedly had fewer deletions and N-nucleotide insertions.

Using immunoSEQ multiplex PCR, the repertoire was profiled, and TCRdb retains in-frame clones only, with some absent. There are some 28,000 clones in the sample, none observed a single time. Their antigens remain unidentified. The sample comprised peripheral blood mononuclear cells. Receptors were obtained from a human donor with common variable immunodeficiency.

This clone was counted only a few times. CDR3 protein: CASSDRGWAEAFF. The CDR3 bases that were read are TGTGCCAGCTCGGACAGGGGATGGGCTGAA. The rearrangement joins TRBV18 to TRBJ1-1; 9 nucleotides align to TRBD1. The CDR3 end is not reached by the read, which stops 3 residues before it; the germline J gene fills it in. Per the germline V gene, CDR1 is KGHSH and CDR2 is LQKENI. V lost 6 bases to trimming and J lost 6 bases; unmatched junction nucleotides: 5. CDR3 length: 13 residues.

This clone was seen more than once but under ten times. The read terminates 3 residues before the CDR3 end, so the remaining end is supplied by the germline J gene. This chain uses TRBV7-2 with TRBJ2-7; 12 bases are a match to TRBD1. From germline, CDR1 is SGHTA and CDR2 FQGNSA. Germline trimming cut 3 bases from V and 6 bases from J; bases unmatched to any gene: 6. The CDR3 is 15 residues long. The CDR3 bases that were read are TGTGCCAGCAGCTTGCCGGGACAGGGGGCGGGCGAG. Encoded protein: CASSLPGQGAGE. The whole CDR3 sequence is CASSLPGQGAGEQYF.

This clone was counted only a few times. The CDR3 end falls 3 residues outside the read, so it is completed with the germline J gene. This chain uses TRBV2 with TRBJ2-1; 8 bases match TRBD2. Germline CDR1 reads SNHLY; CDR2 reads FYNNEI. The J segment lost 0 bases and the V segment lost 7 bases, leaving 5 bases of the junction unmatched. The CDR3 spans 15 residues. The CDR3 loop is CASISGAGSYNEQFF. The CDR3 bases that were read are TGTGCCAGCATTAGCGGGGCGGGCTCCTACAATGAG.

This clone was seen ten or more times. With the read ending 3 residues before the CDR3 end, the germline J gene is used to fill in that end. The rearrangement links TRBV7-3 to TRBJ2-2, with D possibly being TRBD2 (6 bases). The CDR3 totals 14 residues. V lost 3 bases and J lost 4, with 9 bases in between. Germline lookup yields CDR1 SGHTA and CDR2 FQGTGA. The part of the CDR3 DNA that was read is TGTGCCAGCAGCTTGTCCGGGGGCACCGGGGAG. As protein: CASSLSGGTGE. The whole CDR3 protein reads CASSLSGGTGELFF.

This clone showed up just a few times. The CDR3 extends 3 residues past the end of the read, so its final part is completed from the germline J gene. This chain uses TRBV18 with TRBJ1-3; D unresolved. Germline V CDR1 and CDR2: KGHSH, LQKENI. V lost 1 base to trimming and J lost 4 bases, with 8 bases between them. This CDR3 is 14 amino acids long. The CDR3 reads CASSPQELGNTIYF. Partial CDR3 DNA: TGTGCCAGCTCACCACAGGAACTAGGAAACACC.

This clone was counted ten times or more. The read finishes 3 residues shy of the CDR3 end, and the germline J gene is used to complete it. The chain is built from TRBV7-2 and TRBJ1-2; D may be TRBD1 (6 bases). Germline V gene lookup returns CDR1 SGHTA and CDR2 FQGNSA. CDR3 length equals 15 residues. V lost 5 bases, J lost 2 bases, and 15 bases lay in between. The CDR3 bases that were read are TGTGCCAGCAGCGGGGTGATCAGGGGAAACTATGGC. It codes for CASSGVIRGNYG. The CDR3 in its entirety is CASSGVIRGNYGYTF.

This clone was seen many times. The read comes to an end 3 residues before the CDR3 does, leaving the germline J gene to fill in the end. The chain carries TRBV6-1 and TRBJ2-3; 8 bases map to TRBD2. This CDR3 region has 15 residues. With 2 bases clipped from V and 6 bases from J, the junction kept 7 bases outside the gene matches. Germline-derived CDR1 and CDR2 are MNHNS and SASEGT. The CDR3 DNA, read in part, is TGTGCCAGCAGTGAAATGTGGACTAGCTGGGATACG. Its translation: CASSEMWTSWDT. The whole CDR3 reads CASSEMWTSWDTQYF.

This clone has a count of ten or more. The read ends 3 residues before the CDR3 terminus; that terminus is restored from the germline J gene. The chain uses TRBV7-8 and TRBJ1-2; D not resolved. Looked up from germline, CDR1 is SGHVS and CDR2 is FQNEAQ. The germline V and J ends were trimmed by 1 base and 7 bases, with 10 bases remaining between them. The CDR3 has 13 amino acids. The DNA read from the CDR3 is TGTGCCAGCAGCTTAGGCATGGCATCTGGC. The encoded protein is CASSLGMASG. The entire CDR3 reads CASSLGMASGYTF.

Of note for this clone: The CDR3 end is not reached by the read, which stops 3 residues before it; the germline J gene fills it in. V usage is TRBV18 and J usage is TRBJ1-4, with 9 bases identical to TRBD1. J gave up 8 bases and V 6 bases, and 10 bases lay outside the gene matches. The germline V gene has CDR1 KGHSH and CDR2 LQKENI. The length of the CDR3 is 15 residues. CDR3 residues: CASSPPGQGKEKLFF. CDR3 bases read: TGTGCCAGCTCGCCCCCGGGACAGGGAAAGGAAAAA.

This clone was detected a few times. Germline is not matched at one junction end, which may reflect a read error. The sequence runs out 3 residues before the end of the CDR3; the remainder is reconstructed from the germline J gene. The chain carries TRBV7-7 and TRBJ1-3; D is undetermined. The CDR3 runs 14 residues. Germline values: CDR1 SSHAT, CDR2 FNYEAQ (reference sequence). CDR3 DNA (partial): TGTGCTAGCAGCTTCGTCCTCTCTGGAAACACC. It encodes CASSFVLSGNT. The whole CDR3 sequence reads CASSFVLSGNTIYF.

Concerning this clone itself: The sequence runs out 3 residues before the end of the CDR3; the remainder is reconstructed from the germline J gene. The chain couples TRBV6-1 to TRBJ2-3; no clear D gene. The CDR3 runs 16 residues. CDR1 MNHNS and CDR2 SASEGT come from the germline V gene. V gave up 2 bases and J gave up 5 bases, with 17 bases separating them. CDR3 in amino acids: CASSEKTALSRDTQYF. The DNA read from the CDR3 is TGTGCCAGCAGTGAAAAAACAGCCTTATCGAGAGATACG.

In its sample, this clone was seen a few times. Read sequence stops 3 residues before the CDR3 end, and the germline J gene provides the missing end. V usage is TRBV7-6 and J usage is TRBJ2-7; D assignment may be TRBD1 or TRBD2 (5 bases each). Germline CDR1 SGHVS, CDR2 FNYEAQ. The CDR3 runs 13 residues. The V and J ends lost 7 bases and 3 bases respectively, with 13 bases between them. The sequenced part of the CDR3 DNA is TGTGCCAGCACTAATGCAGGGAGCTACGAG. Translation: CASTNAGSYE. The complete CDR3 protein is CASTNAGSYEQYF.

There are a few counts of this clone. The read halts 3 residues ahead of the CDR3 end, with the missing end drawn from the germline J gene. The V gene is TRBV19, the J gene TRBJ2-1, with TRBD2 as a possible D gene (5 bases). In germline, CDR1 is LNHDA, CDR2 SQIVND (reference sequence). CDR3 length: 13 residues. V dropped 5 bases and J dropped 4 bases, with 9 bases sitting between them. CDR3 bases read: TGTGCCAGTAGTCTCGGGGAATACAATGAG. It translates to CASSLGEYNE. The full CDR3 is CASSLGEYNEQFF.

As concerns this clone: The read stops 3 residues short of the end of the CDR3; the missing end is completed from the germline J gene. The rearrangement joins TRBV19 to TRBJ2-1; 8 bases fit TRBD1. V shed 5 bases and J 8 bases; nucleotides not matched to a gene: 17. This CDR3 has 17 residues. Germline CDR1 and CDR2: LNHDA and SQIVND (reference sequence). CDR3 region: CASSSGPGGRTGDEQFF. Incomplete CDR3 DNA: TGTGCCAGTAGTTCCGGCCCAGGGGGCCGTACAGGGGATGAG. Looking up the rest from reference TRBV19 and TRBJ2-1 gives the full variable domain: DGGITQSPKYLFRKEGQNVTLSCEQNLNHDAMYWYRQDPGQGLRLIYYSQIVNDFQKGDIAEGYSVSREKKESFPLTVTSAQKNPTAFYLCASSSGPGGRTGDEQFFGPGTRLTVL.

This clone was counted at least ten times. The CDR3: CASSLNSGGTEAFF. The CDR3 DNA, read in part, is TGTGCCAGCAGCTTAAACAGCGGGGGCACTGAA. This rearrangement joins TRBV7-2 to TRBJ1-1, with a weak D call TRBD1 (5 bases). The read comes to an end 3 residues before the CDR3 does, leaving the germline J gene to fill in the end. The germline gives CDR1 SGHTA, CDR2 FQGNSA. Trimming took off 2 bases at V and 4 bases at J, with 11 bases between the two ends. This CDR3 is 14 amino acids long.

Concerning this clone: The missing CDR3 end, 3 residues past where the read stops, is filled in from the germline J gene. The chain links TRBV11-2 to TRBJ2-7, with D hard to call. Per the germline V gene, CDR1 is SGHAT and CDR2 is FQNNGV. The V and J ends lost 2 bases and 4 bases respectively, with 3 bases between them. This CDR3 is built from 11 residues. The CDR3 spells CASSLHYEQYF. CDR3 DNA, as far as it was read: TGTGCCAGCAGCTTACATTACGAG.